This T cell receptor beta chain was recovered during a study of T cells in Graves' hyperthyroidism and ophthalmopathy. Template material for amplifying TCR beta CDR3 regions consisted of RNA transcripts. During a first-round RT-PCR of the TCR CDR3, the HTBI primer set was used. TCRdb passed the multiplex PCR reads through MiXCR, listing each CDR3 protein once. The sample contains hundreds of thousands of distinct CDR3 sequences, more than 14% of which appear only once. Study-level findings and limits: Most thyroid-expanded clonotypes above 0.001 were also found in blood.

This clonotype was counted ten times or more. Its cognate antigen is unknown. The V end was cut by 0 bases, the J end by 0 bases, with 12 bases between. The CDR3 spans 17 residues. Germline V gene lookup returns CDR1 SGHDN and CDR2 FVKESK. Out of approximately 10 ml of fresh peripheral blood came the PBMCs. Sample: blood. This sequence originates from a woman aged 45 to 65 with Graves' ophthalmopathy. The chain is built from TRBV14 and TRBJ2-1; D uncertain. CDR3 sequence (DNA): TGTGCCAGCAGCCAAGATCGCAGCGCGAGCTCCTACAATGAGCAGTTCTTC. Protein sequence: CASSQDRSASSYNEQFF.